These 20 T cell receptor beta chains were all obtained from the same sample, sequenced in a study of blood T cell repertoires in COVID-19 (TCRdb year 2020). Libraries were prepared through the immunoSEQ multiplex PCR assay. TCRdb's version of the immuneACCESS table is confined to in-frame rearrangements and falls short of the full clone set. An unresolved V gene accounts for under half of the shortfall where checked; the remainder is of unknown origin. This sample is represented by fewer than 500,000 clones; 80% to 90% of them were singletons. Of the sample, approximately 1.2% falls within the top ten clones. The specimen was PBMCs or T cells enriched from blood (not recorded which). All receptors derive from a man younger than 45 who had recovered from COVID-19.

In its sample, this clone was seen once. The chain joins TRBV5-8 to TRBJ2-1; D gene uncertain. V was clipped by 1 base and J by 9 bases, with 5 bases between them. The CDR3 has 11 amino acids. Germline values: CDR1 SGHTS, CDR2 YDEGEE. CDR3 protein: CASSLHFEQFF. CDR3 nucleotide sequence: TGTGCCAGCAGCTTGCATTTTGAGCAGTTCTTC.

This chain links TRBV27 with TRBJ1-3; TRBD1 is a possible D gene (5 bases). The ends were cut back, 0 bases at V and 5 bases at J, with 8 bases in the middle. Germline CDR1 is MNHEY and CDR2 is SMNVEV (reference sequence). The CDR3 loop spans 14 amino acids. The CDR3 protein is CASSLSGGRNTIYF. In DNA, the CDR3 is TGTGCCAGCAGTTTATCCGGGGGGAGAAACACCATATATTTT.

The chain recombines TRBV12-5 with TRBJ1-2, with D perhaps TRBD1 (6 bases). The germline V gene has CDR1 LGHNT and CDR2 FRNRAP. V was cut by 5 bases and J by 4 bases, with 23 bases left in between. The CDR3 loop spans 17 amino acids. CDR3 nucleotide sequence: TGTGCTAGTGGTCAGGGGCTGTCTGAAGGGATAAGCTATGGCTACACCTTC. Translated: CASGQGLSEGISYGYTF. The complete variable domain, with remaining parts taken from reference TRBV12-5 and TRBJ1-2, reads DARVTQTPRHKVTEMGQEVTMRCQPILGHNTVFWYRQTMMQGLELLAYFRNRAPLDDSGMPKDRFSAEMPDATLATLKIQPSEPRDSAVYFCASGQGLSEGISYGYTFGSGTRLTVV.

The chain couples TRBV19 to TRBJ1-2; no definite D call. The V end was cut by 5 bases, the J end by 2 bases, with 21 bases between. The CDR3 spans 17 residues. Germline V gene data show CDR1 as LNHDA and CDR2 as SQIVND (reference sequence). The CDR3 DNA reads TGTGCCAGTAGTTCTATGGCGGCTCCCGAGTACAACTATGGCTACACCTTC. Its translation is CASSSMAAPEYNYGYTF.

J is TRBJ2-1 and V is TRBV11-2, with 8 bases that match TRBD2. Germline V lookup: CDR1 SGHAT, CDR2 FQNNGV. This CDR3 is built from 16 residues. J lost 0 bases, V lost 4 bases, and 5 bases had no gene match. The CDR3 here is CASSSRGGSSYNEQFF. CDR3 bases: TGTGCCAGCAGCTCCCGGGGGGGAAGCTCCTACAATGAGCAGTTCTTC.

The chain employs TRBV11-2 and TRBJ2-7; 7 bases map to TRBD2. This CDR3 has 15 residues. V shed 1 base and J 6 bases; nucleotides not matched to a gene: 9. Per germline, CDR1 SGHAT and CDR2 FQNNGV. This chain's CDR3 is CASSLGHGGYGEQYF. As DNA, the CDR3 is TGTGCCAGCAGCTTAGGACACGGGGGGTACGGCGAGCAGTACTTC.

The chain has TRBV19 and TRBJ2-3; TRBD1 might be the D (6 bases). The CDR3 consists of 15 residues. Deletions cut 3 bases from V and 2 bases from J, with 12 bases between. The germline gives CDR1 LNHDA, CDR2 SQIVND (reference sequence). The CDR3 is CASSIQGTATDTQYF. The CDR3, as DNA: TGTGCCAGTAGTATTCAGGGGACGGCCACAGATACGCAGTATTTT.

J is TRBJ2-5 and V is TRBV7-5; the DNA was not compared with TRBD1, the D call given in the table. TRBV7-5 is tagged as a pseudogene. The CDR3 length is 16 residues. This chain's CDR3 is CVRSFGGTGGTGAQYF. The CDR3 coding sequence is TGTGTCAGAAGCTTCGGCGGGACAGGGGGCACCGGGGCCCAGTACTTC.

The CDR3 reads CASSLTRRQPQHF. The CDR3 nucleotides are TGTGCCAGCAGCTTGACTAGGCGCCAGCCCCAGCATTTT. The genes are TRBV7-2 and TRBJ1-5; D gene unclear. CDR1 and CDR2 (germline): SGHTA, FQGNSA. CDR3 length: 13 amino acids. With 3 bases removed from V and 7 bases from J, the gap between germline ends came to 10 bases.

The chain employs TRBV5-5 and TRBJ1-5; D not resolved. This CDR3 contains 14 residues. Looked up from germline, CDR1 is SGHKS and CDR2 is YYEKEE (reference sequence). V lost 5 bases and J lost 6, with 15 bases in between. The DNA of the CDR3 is TGTGCCAGCAGTCTCCAGGTGGGCAGTCAGCCCCAGCATTTT. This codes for CASSLQVGSQPQHF.

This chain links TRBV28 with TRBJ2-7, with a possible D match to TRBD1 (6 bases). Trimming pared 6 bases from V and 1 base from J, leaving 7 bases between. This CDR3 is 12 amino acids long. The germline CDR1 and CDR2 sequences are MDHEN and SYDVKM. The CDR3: CASRGTSYEQYF. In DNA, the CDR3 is TGTGCCAGCAGGGGGACATCCTACGAGCAGTACTTC.

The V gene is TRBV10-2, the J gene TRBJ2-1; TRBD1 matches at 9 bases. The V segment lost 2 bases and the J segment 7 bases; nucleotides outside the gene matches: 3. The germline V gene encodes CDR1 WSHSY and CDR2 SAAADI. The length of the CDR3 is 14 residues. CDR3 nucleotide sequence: TGCGCCAGCAGTGAGGGGACAGGGCTGAATGAGCAGTTCTTC. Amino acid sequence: CASSEGTGLNEQFF.

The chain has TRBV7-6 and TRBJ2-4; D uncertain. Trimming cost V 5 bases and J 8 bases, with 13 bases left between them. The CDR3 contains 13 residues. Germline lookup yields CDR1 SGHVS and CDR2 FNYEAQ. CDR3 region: CASSLAPSDIQYF. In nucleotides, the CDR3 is TGTGCCAGCAGCCTTGCCCCGAGTGACATTCAGTACTTC.

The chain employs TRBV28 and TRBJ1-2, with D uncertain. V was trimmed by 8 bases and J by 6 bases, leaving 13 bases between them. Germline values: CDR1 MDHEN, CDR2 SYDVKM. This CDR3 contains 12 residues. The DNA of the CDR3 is TGTGCCAGCGCCGGGCCGGGGAATGGCTACACCTTC. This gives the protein CASAGPGNGYTF.

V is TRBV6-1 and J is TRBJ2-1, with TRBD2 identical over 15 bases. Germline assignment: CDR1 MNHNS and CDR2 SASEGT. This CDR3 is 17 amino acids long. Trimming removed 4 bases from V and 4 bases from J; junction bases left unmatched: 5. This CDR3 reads CASSGTSGRAAYNEQFF. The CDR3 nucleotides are TGTGCCAGCAGTGGGACTAGCGGGAGGGCCGCGTACAATGAGCAGTTCTTC.

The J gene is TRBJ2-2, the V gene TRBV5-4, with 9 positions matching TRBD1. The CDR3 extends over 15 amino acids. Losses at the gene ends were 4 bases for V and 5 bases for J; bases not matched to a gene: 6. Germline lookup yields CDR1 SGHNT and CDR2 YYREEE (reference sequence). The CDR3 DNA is TGTGCCAGCAGCGCTGACAGGGGGAGTACCGGGGAGCTGTTTTTT. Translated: CASSADRGSTGELFF.

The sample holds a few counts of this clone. The CDR3 DNA is TGTGCCAGCAGCCCACGGACACCCTATGGCTACACCTTC. Translated: CASSPRTPYGYTF. This chain connects TRBV7-2 to TRBJ1-2; D may be TRBD1 (5 bases). CDR1 is SGHTA, CDR2 FQGNSA, per germline. The V end lost 5 bases, the J end lost 4 bases, and 11 bases lay between the germline ends. The CDR3 covers 13 residues.

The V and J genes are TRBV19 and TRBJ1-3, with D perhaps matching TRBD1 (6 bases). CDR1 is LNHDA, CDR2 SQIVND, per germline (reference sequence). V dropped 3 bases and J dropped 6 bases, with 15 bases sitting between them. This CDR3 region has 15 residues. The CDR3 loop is CASSIGAGVKNTIYF. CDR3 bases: TGTGCCAGTAGTATCGGTGCAGGGGTCAAAAACACCATATATTTT.

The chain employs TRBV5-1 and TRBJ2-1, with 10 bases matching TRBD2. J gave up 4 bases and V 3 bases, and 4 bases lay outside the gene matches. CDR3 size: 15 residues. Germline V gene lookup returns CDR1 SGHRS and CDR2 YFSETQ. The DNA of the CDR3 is TGCGCCAGCAGCTCCGGACTAGCGGAGTACAATGAGCAGTTCTTC. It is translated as CASSSGLAEYNEQFF.

The CDR3 bases are TGTGCCAGCACCCATGAACAGGGGGCTTACACTGAAGCTTTCTTT. This encodes CASTHEQGAYTEAFF. This chain uses TRBV6-5 with TRBJ1-1; 9 bases are shared with TRBD1. The CDR3 loop spans 15 amino acids. Per the germline V gene, CDR1 is MNHEY and CDR2 is SVGAGI. The junction had 9 bases not matched to a gene; V was cut back by 7 bases and J by 3 bases.